These T cell receptor beta chains were read from a single sample in a study of cytomegalovirus exposure and HLA in healthy donors. Clones were read by immunoSEQ multiplex PCR, and TCRdb kept only the in-frame ones, dropping some. The top ten hold about 9.6% of the sample, which has around 63,000 clones, 78% seen once. The source material was PBMCs. The receptors come from a man aged 35 to 55 in good health and CMV-seronegative. The CDR3 runs from the conserved cysteine through the conserved F or W.

v_gene: TRBV6-4; j_gene: TRBJ2-5; CDR3aa: CASIRGDQGPYQETQYF
v_gene: TRBV27; j_gene: TRBJ2-3; CDR3aa: CASSLIAGGLPSTDTQYF
v_gene: TRBV4-2; j_gene: TRBJ2-6; CDR3aa: CASSRDRALSGANVLTF
v_gene: TRBV10-1; j_gene: TRBJ2-3; CDR3aa: CASRGAEDTQYF
v_gene: TRBV7-9; j_gene: TRBJ1-5; CDR3aa: CASSFAGGLQHF
v_gene: TRBV29-1; j_gene: TRBJ2-7; CDR3aa: CSVGTSGNYEQYF
v_gene: TRBV25-1; j_gene: TRBJ2-5; CDR3aa: CASSGDRGGGTQYF
v_gene: TRBV5-6; j_gene: .; CDR3aa: CASSSLTGSPYEQYF
v_gene: TRBV7-9; j_gene: TRBJ2-7; CDR3aa: CSSSLATGFHEQYF
v_gene: TRBV6-5; j_gene: TRBJ1-1; CDR3aa: CATKRGNTEAFF
v_gene: TRBV18; j_gene: TRBJ2-5; CDR3aa: CASSPSQETQYF
v_gene: TRBV10-3; j_gene: TRBJ2-5; CDR3aa: CAISGRGVSGETQYF
v_gene: TRBV25-1; j_gene: TRBJ2-7; CDR3aa: CASSKTGTYEQYF
v_gene: TRBV9; j_gene: TRBJ2-3; CDR3aa: CASSPTGLGDTQYF
v_gene: TRBV7-9; j_gene: TRBJ2-3; CDR3aa: CASRSWNGGRPDTQYF
v_gene: TRBV18; j_gene: TRBJ2-1; CDR3aa: CASSNTGGGSSYNEQFF
v_gene: TRBV19; j_gene: TRBJ2-1; CDR3aa: CASSHRDRGYNEQFF
v_gene: TRBV18; j_gene: TRBJ1-1; CDR3aa: CASSASGGTEAFF
v_gene: TRBV28; j_gene: TRBJ2-7; CDR3aa: CASRSSGFWDEQYF
v_gene: TRBV9; j_gene: TRBJ1-3; CDR3aa: CASSMGTGNAGNTIYF
v_gene: TRBV5-1; j_gene: TRBJ2-7; CDR3aa: CASSHDGTSSYEQYF
v_gene: TRBV6-1; j_gene: TRBJ1-5; CDR3aa: CASSELRGGGNQPQHF
v_gene: TRBV6-5; j_gene: TRBJ1-2; CDR3aa: CASSYEGATSYTF
v_gene: TRBV6-1; j_gene: TRBJ1-2; CDR3aa: CASSEADRSYGYTF
v_gene: TRBV25-1; j_gene: TRBJ2-2; CDR3aa: CASSGQGYVGELFF
v_gene: TRBV19; j_gene: TRBJ1-5; CDR3aa: CASRKGTEYSNQPQHF
v_gene: TRBV7-2; j_gene: TRBJ1-2; CDR3aa: CASSLAGGDGYTF
v_gene: TRBV18; j_gene: TRBJ2-2; CDR3aa: CASSRGQVYAGELFF
v_gene: TRBV7-6; j_gene: TRBJ2-1; CDR3aa: CASSLGSGTGTNEQFF
v_gene: TRBV28; j_gene: TRBJ1-1; CDR3aa: CASSWDRGAGTEAFF
v_gene: TRBV7-9; j_gene: TRBJ2-7; CDR3aa: CASSRHDNSYEQYF
v_gene: TRBV5-1; j_gene: TRBJ2-5; CDR3aa: CASSPLGQGQETQYF
v_gene: TRBV28; j_gene: TRBJ1-6; CDR3aa: CASSPPPGTGRSPLHF
v_gene: TRBV18; j_gene: TRBJ2-1; CDR3aa: CASSQGLDNEQFF
v_gene: TRBV5-4; j_gene: TRBJ1-2; CDR3aa: CASSGYPPGQGPGYTF
v_gene: TRBV9; j_gene: TRBJ2-3; CDR3aa: CASSVGGSGVGTDTQYF
v_gene: TRBV28; j_gene: .; CDR3aa: CASSLETGRYEQYF
v_gene: TRBV9; j_gene: TRBJ2-2; CDR3aa: CASSVRGTRLPGELFF
v_gene: TRBV4-1; j_gene: TRBJ2-7; CDR3aa: CASSQVPRGRTTYEQYF
v_gene: TRBV18; j_gene: TRBJ2-7; CDR3aa: CASSPEVLTAQYF
v_gene: TRBV9; j_gene: TRBJ2-1; CDR3aa: CASGTSSYNEQFF
v_gene: TRBV5-1; j_gene: TRBJ2-7; CDR3aa: CASSGGRGPSSYEQYF
v_gene: TRBV7-6; j_gene: TRBJ1-3; CDR3aa: CASSSGVSSGNTIYF
v_gene: TRBV28; j_gene: TRBJ1-5; CDR3aa: CASSLSGQGVSNQPQHF
v_gene: TRBV5-4; j_gene: TRBJ2-1; CDR3aa: CASSLGGDNEQFF
v_gene: TRBV7-2; j_gene: TRBJ2-1; CDR3aa: CASSYGLARGDEQFF
v_gene: TRBV5-1; j_gene: TRBJ2-3; CDR3aa: CASSFGVSGTDTQYF
v_gene: TRBV6-1; j_gene: TRBJ2-3; CDR3aa: CASSGLAGGADTQYF
v_gene: TRBV13; j_gene: TRBJ2-2; CDR3aa: CASSLQGATGELFF
v_gene: TRBV11-1; j_gene: TRBJ2-7; CDR3aa: CASRHTASYEQYF
v_gene: TRBV4-1; j_gene: TRBJ2-3; CDR3aa: CASGQVLVGVDTQYF
v_gene: TRBV7-2; j_gene: TRBJ2-7; CDR3aa: CASSSREGAYEQYF
v_gene: TRBV27; j_gene: TRBJ2-1; CDR3aa: CASRPRGTGGMFYNEQFF
v_gene: TRBV7-2; j_gene: TRBJ2-5; CDR3aa: CASSLSSGGGETQYF
v_gene: TRBV18; j_gene: TRBJ2-2; CDR3aa: CASSPPVRGTGELFF
v_gene: TRBV2; j_gene: .; CDR3aa: CASERDRLYEQYF
v_gene: TRBV5-1; j_gene: TRBJ2-1; CDR3aa: CASSPGGPYNEQFF
v_gene: TRBV5-5; j_gene: TRBJ2-3; CDR3aa: CASSFVIGGTDTQYF
v_gene: TRBV10-1; j_gene: TRBJ1-6; CDR3aa: CASINWFPLGGPYSPLHF